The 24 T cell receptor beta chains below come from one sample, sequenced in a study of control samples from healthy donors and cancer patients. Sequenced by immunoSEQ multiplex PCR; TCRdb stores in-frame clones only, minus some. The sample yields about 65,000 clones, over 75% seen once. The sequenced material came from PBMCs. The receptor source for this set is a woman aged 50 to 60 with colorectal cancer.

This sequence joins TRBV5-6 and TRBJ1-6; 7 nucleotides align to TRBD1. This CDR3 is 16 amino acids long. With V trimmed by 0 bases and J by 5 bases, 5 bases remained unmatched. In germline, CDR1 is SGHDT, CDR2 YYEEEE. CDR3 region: CASSLDRGDHNSPLHF. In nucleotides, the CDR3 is TGTGCCAGCAGCTTGGACAGGGGAGATCATAATTCACCCCTCCACTTT.

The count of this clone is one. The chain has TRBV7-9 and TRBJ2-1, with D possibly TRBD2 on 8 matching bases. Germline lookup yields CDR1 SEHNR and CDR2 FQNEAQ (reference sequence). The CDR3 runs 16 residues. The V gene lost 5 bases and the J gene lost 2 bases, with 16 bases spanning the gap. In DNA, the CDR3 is TGTGCCAGCAGCCCGGGAGGGGGCGGCCCCTACAATGAGCAGTTCTTC. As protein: CASSPGGGGPYNEQFF.

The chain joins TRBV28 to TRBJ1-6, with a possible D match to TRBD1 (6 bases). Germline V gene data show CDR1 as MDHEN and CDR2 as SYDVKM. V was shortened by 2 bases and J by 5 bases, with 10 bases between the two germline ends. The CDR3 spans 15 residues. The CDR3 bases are TGTGCCAGCAGTTTAGTCGCAGGGGATAATTCACCCCTCCACTTT. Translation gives CASSLVAGDNSPLHF.

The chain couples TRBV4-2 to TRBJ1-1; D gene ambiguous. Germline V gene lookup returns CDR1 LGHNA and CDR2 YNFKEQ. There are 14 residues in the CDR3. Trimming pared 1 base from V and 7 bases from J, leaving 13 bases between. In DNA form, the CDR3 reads TGTGCCAGCAGCCAAGTATCCGGAGCGGTTGAAGCTTTCTTT. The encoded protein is CASSQVSGAVEAFF.

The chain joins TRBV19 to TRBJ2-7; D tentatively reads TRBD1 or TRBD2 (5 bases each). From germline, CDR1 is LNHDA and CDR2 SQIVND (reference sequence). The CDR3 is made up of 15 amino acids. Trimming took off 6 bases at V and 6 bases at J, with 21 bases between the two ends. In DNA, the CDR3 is TGTGCCAGTAGACTAGACAGTAGGATGAGTTCCGAGCAGTACTTC. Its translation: CASRLDSRMSSEQYF.

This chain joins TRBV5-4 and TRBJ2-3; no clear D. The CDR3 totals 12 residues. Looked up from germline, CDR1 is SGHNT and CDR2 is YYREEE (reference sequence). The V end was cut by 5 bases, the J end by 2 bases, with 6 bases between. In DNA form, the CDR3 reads TGTGCCAGCAGTAAAAACACAGATACGCAGTATTTT. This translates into CASSKNTDTQYF.

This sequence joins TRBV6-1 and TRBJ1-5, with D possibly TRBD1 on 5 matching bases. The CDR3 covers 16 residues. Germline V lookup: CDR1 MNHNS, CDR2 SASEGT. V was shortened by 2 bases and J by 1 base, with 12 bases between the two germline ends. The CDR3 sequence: CASSELNRISNQPQHF. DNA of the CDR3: TGTGCCAGCAGTGAACTAAACAGGATCAGCAATCAGCCCCAGCATTTT.

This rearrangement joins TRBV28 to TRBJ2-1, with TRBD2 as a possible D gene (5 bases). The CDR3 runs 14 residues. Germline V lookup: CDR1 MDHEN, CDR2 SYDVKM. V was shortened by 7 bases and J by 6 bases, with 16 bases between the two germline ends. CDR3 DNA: TGTGCCAGCATGGGAGTACTCCCCACCAATGAGCAGTTCTTC. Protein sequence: CASMGVLPTNEQFF.

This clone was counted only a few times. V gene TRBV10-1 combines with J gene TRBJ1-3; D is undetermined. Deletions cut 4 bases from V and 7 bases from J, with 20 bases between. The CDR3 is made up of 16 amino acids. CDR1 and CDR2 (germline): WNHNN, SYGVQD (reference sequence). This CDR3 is CASSGRPFGGMNTIYF. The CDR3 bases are TGCGCCAGCAGTGGGCGACCCTTCGGAGGAATGAACACCATATATTTT.

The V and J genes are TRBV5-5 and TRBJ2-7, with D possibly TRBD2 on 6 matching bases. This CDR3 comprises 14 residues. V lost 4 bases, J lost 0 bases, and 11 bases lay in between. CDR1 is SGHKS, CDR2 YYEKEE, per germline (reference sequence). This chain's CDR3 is CASSPRGDSYEQYF. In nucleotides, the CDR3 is TGTGCCAGCAGCCCTCGCGGGGACTCCTACGAGCAGTACTTC.

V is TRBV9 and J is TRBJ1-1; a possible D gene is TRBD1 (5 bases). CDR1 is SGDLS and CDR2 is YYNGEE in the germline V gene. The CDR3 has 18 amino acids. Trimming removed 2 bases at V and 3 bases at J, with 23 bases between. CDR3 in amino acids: CASSVSQVGGDTYTEAFF. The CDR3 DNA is TGTGCCAGCAGCGTTTCCCAGGTGGGGGGAGATACTTACACTGAAGCTTTCTTT.

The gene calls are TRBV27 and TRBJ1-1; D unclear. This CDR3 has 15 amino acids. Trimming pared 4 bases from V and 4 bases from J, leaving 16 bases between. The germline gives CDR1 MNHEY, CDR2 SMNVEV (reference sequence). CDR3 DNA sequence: TGTGCCAGCAGTTCTCGAATGGATGGTGGCACTGAAGCTTTCTTT. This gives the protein CASSSRMDGGTEAFF.

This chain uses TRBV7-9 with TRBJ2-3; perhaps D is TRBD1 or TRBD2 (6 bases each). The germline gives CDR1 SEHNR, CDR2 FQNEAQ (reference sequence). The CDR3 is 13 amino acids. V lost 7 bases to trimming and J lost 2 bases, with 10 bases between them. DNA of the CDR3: TGTGCCAGCACGGGGGACAACACAGATACGCAGTATTTT. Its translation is CASTGDNTDTQYF. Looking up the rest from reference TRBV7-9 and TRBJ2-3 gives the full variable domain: DTGVSQNPRHKITKRGQNVTFRCDPISEHNRLYWYRQTLGQGPEFLTYFQNEAQLEKSRLLSDRFSAERPKGSFSTLEIQRTEQGDSAMYLCASTGDNTDTQYFGPGTRLTVL.

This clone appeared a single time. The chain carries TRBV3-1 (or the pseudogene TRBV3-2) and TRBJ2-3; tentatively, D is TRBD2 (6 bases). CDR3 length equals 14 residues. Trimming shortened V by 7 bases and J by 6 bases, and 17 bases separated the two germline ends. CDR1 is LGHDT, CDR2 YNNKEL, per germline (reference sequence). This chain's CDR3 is CASMFRERTDTQYF. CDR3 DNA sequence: TGTGCCAGCATGTTCCGGGAGAGAACGGATACGCAGTATTTT.

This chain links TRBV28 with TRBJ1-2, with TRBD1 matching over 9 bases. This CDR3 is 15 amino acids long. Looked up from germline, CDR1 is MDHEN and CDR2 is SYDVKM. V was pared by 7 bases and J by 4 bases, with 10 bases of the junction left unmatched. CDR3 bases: TGTGCCAGCACCTCCGGGGACAGGGAATTCTATGGCTACACCTTC. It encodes CASTSGDREFYGYTF.

In nucleotides, the CDR3 is TGTGCCAGCAGCTTGGATGGGGATACCGGATCACCCCTCCACTTT. As protein: CASSLDGDTGSPLHF. This chain joins TRBV5-5 and TRBJ1-6; D ambiguous. The CDR3 has 15 amino acids. Trimming took off 0 bases at V and 10 bases at J, with 14 bases between the two ends. Germline lookup yields CDR1 SGHKS and CDR2 YYEKEE (reference sequence).

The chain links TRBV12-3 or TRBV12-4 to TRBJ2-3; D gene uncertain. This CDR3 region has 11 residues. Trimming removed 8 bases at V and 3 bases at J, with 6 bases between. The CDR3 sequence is CASAPTDTQYF. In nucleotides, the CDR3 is TGTGCCAGCGCCCCTACAGATACGCAGTATTTT.

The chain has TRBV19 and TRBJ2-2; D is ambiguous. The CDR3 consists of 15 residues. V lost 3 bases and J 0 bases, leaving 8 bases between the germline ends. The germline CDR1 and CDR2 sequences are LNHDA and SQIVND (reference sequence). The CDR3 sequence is CASSIQVSNTGELFF. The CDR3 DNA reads TGTGCCAGTAGTATCCAGGTTTCGAACACCGGGGAGCTGTTTTTT.

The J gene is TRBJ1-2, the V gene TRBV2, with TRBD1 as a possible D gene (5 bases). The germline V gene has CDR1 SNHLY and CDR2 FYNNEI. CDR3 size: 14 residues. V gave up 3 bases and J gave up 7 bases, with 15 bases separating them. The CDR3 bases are TGTGCCAGCAGTGAGGGACGCACGACGCCTGGCTACACCTTC. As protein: CASSEGRTTPGYTF. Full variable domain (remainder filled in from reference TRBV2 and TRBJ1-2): EPEVTQTPSHQVTQMGQEVILRCVPISNHLYFYWYRQILGQKVEFLVSFYNNEISEKSEIFDDQFSVERPDGSNFTLKIRSTKLEDSAMYFCASSEGRTTPGYTFGSGTRLTVV.

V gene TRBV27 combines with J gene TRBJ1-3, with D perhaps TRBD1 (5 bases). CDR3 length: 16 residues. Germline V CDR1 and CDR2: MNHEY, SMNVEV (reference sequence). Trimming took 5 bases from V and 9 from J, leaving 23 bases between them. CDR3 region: CASSPQRAGTFGTIYF. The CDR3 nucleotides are TGTGCCAGCAGTCCCCAACGAGCCGGGACGTTCGGCACCATATATTTT.

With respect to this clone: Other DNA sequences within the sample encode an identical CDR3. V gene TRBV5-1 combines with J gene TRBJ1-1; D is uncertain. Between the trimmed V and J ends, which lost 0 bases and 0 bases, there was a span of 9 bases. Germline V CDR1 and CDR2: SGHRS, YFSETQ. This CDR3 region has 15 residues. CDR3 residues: CASSLGSTMNTEAFF. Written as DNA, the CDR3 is TGCGCCAGCAGCTTGGGGTCCACGATGAACACTGAAGCTTTCTTT.

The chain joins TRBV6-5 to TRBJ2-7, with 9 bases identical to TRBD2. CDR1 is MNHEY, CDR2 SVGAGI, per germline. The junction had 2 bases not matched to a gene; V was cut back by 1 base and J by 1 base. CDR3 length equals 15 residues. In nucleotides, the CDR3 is TGTGCCAGCAGTTACTGGGCGGGGGGGTCCTACGAGCAGTACTTC. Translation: CASSYWAGGSYEQYF.

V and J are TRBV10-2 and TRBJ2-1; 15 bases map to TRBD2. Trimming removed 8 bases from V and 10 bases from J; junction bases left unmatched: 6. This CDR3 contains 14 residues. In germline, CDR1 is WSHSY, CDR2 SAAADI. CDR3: CASGLAGGPREQFF. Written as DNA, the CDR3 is TGCGCCAGCGGACTAGCGGGAGGGCCTAGAGAGCAGTTCTTC.

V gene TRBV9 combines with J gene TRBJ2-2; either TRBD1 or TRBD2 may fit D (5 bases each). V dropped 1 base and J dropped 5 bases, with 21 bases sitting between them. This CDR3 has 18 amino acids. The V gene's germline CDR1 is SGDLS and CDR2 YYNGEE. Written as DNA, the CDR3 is TGTGCCAGCAGCGTAATGGCCCCCGTGAGGGGAAGAACCGGGGAGCTGTTTTTT. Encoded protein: CASSVMAPVRGRTGELFF.